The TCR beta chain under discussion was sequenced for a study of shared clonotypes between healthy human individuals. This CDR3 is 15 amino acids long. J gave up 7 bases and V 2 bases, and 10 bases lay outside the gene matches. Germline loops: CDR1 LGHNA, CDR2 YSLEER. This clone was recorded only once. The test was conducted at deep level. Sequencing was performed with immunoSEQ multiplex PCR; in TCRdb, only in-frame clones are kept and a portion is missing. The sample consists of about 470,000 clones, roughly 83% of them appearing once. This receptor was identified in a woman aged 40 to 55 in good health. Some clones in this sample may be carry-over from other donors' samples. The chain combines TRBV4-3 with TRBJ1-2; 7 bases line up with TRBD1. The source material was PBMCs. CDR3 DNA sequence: TGCGCCAGCAGCCAAAAAGGGGCAGGGGGGTTTGGCTACACCTTC. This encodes CASSQKGAGGFGYTF.